A single T cell receptor (beta chain) is shown here with its context. The junction departs from the called germline gene at one end, perhaps through a read error. These data come from a study of patients and donors after allogeneic stem cell transplantation. CDR1 is MNHEY, CDR2 SVGAGI, per germline. CDR3 length equals 15 residues. TCRdb called the RT-PCR reads again in MiXCR, with one record for every CDR3 protein. The sample lists fewer than 75,000 distinct CDR3 sequences, roughly 15% occurring once. The chain has TRBV6-5 and TRBJ2-1, with 13 bases that match TRBD2. Sequencing input: blood, either unsorted or a sorted T cell fraction (not recorded which). The clonotype comes from a human donor who was either an allogeneic HSCT recipient or a stem cell or donor lymphocyte infusion donor (not recorded which). It is not recorded whose cells these are; they may come from a transplant donor. The CDR3 bases are TGTGCCAGCAGCCGGGGACTAGCGGGAAATAATGTGCAGTTCTTC. Translated, it gives CASSRGLAGNNVQFF.